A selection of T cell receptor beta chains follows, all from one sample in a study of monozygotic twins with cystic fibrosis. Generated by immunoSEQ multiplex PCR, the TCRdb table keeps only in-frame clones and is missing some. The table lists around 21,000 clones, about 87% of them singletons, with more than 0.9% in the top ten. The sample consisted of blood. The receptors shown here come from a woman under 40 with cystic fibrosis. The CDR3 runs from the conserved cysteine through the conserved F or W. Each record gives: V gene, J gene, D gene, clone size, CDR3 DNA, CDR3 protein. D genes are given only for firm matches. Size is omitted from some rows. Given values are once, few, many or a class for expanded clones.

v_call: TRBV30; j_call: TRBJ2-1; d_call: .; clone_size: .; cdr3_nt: TGTGCCTGGAGTGGAATAGAGCTAGCTGGTGAGCAGTTCTTC; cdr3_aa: CAWSGIELAGEQFF
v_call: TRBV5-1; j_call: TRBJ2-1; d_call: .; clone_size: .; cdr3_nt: TGCGCCAGCAGCCTTACTGGGGGCTTATCCTACAATGAGCAGTTCTTC; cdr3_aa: CASSLTGGLSYNEQFF
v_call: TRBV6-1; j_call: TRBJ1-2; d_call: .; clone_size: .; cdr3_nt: TGTGCCAGCAGTGGGCTGGACATCCCAGGCAGGGCCTATGGCTACACCTTC; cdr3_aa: CASSGLDIPGRAYGYTF
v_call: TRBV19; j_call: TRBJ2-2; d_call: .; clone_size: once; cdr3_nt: TGTGCCAGTAGACTAGCGAACACCGGGGAGCTGTTTTTT; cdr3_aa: CASRLANTGELFF
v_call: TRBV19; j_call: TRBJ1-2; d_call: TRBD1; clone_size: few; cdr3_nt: TGTGCCGCCTCCGGGACAGCCTATGGCTACACCTTC; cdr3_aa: CAASGTAYGYTF
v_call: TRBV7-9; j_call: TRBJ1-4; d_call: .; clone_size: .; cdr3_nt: TGTGCCAGCAGCAGTTTACCGTCGGGAGGACTTAGTGAAAAACTGTTTTTT; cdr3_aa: CASSSLPSGGLSEKLFF
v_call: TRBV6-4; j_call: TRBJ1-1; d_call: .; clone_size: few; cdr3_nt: TGTGCCAGCAGCCCGACAATTAACACTGAAGCTTTCTTT; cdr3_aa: CASSPTINTEAFF
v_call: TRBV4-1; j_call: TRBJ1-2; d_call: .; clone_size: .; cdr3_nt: TGCGCCAGCAGCCAAGTGGAGGGTCGGGGCTATGGCTACACCTTC; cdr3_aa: CASSQVEGRGYGYTF
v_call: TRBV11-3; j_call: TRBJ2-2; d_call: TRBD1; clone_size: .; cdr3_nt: TGTGCCAGCAGCTCCGGACAGGGGCGCAGCACCGGGGAGCTGTTTTTT; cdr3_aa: CASSSGQGRSTGELFF
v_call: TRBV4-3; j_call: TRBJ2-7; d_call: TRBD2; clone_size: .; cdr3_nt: TGCGCCAGCAGCCAAGATGTACTAGCGGGGAACGAGCAGTACTTC; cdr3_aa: CASSQDVLAGNEQYF
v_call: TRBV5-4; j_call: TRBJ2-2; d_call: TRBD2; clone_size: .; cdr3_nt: TGTGCCAGCAGCTGGACTAGCGAGTACACCGGGGAGCTGTTTTTT; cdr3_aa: CASSWTSEYTGELFF
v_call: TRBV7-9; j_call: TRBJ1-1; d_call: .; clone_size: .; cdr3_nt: TGTGCCAGCAGCTTAGCCGGGTGGGAGGGGGACACTGAAGCTTTCTTT; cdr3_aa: CASSLAGWEGDTEAFF
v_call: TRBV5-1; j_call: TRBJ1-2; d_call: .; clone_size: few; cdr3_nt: TGCGCCAGCAGCTTGGAAGGCTATGGCTACACCTTC; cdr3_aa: CASSLEGYGYTF
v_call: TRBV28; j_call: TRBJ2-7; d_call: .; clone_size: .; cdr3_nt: TGTGCCAGCACCCCGAGGTCGTGGACACCGACCTACGAGCAGTACTTC; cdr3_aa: CASTPRSWTPTYEQYF
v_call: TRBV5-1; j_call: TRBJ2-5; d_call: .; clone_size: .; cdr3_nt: TGCGCCAGCAGAGATGGAGAGACCCAGTACTTC; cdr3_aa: CASRDGETQYF
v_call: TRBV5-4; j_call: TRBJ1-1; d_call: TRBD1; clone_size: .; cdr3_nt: TGTGCCAGCAGCTTGGCAGGGACAGGAACTGAAGCTTTCTTT; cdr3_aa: CASSLAGTGTEAFF
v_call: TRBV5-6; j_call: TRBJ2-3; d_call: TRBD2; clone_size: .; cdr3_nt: TGTGCCAGCAGCTTGGAAAGGACTAGCAGGCACACAGATACGCAGTATTTT; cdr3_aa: CASSLERTSRHTDTQYF
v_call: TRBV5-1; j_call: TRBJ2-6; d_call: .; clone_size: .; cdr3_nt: TGCGCCAGCAGTCGGACAGTTTTAAGCTCTGGGGCCAACGTCCTGACTTTC; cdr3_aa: CASSRTVLSSGANVLTF
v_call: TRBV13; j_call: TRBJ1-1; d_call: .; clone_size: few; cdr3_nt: TGTGCCAGCAGATATAACAGGGAGGTGGTAGCTTTCTTT; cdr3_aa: CASRYNREVVAFF
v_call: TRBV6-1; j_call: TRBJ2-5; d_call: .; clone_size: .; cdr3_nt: TGTGCCAGCATTCAAGGGGGGGGCCGGGAGACCCAGTACTTC; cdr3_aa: CASIQGGGRETQYF
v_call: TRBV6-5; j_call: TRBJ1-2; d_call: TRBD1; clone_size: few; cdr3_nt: TGTGCCAGCAGTCGAGGACAGGGGACCTATGGCTACACCTTC; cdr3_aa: CASSRGQGTYGYTF
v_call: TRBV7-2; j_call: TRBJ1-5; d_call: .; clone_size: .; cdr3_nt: TGTGCCAGCAGCTTAGATCGCTGTAGCAATCAGCCCCAGCATTTT; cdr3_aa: CASSLDRCSNQPQHF